The clone carrying this T cell receptor (beta chain) was counted only a few times. Its antigen remains unknown. This entry comes from a study of T cells after yellow fever vaccination. Germline V gene data show CDR1 as SEHNR and CDR2 as FQNEAQ (reference sequence). Trimming removed 1 base from V and 6 bases from J, with 14 bases in between. The CDR3 loop spans 15 amino acids. Study observations and caveats: The booster response re-showed most primary clones: around 96% CD4, over 80% CD8. Researchers report a weaker secondary response that nonetheless peaked faster, day 5 versus 15. A limited proportion of clonotypes was detected within both the CD4 and CD8 compartments.

One entry per CDR3 protein results from TCRdb running MiXCR on the 5' RACE reads. In the table there are hundreds of thousands of distinct CDR3 sequences, around an eighth of which are singletons. The sequencing here drew on PBMCs, taken on the day of the yellow fever booster vaccination. The chain couples TRBV7-9 to TRBJ2-3; D may be TRBD2 (6 bases). The sequence was collected from a man in his thirties or forties who received the YFV17D yellow fever vaccine. The CDR3 nucleotides read TGTGCCAGCAGCTTAGAGGGACTTCCCGGGGATACGCAGTATTTT. This gives the protein CASSLEGLPGDTQYF.